A selection of T cell receptor beta chains follows, all from one sample in a study of blood T cell repertoires in COVID-19. Data came from immunoSEQ multiplex PCR; TCRdb stores just in-frame clones and leaves some out. This table holds about 50,000 clones, around 79% found once. The sample was peripheral blood. The receptors were sampled from a man between 65 and 85 years old with acute or convalescent COVID-19. The CDR3 runs from the conserved cysteine through the conserved F or W. D genes are given only for firm matches. The listing skips clone size in some rows; elsewhere it reads once, few, many or a size class.

TRBJ2-5	TRBD1	TRBV6-5	-	CASSYSGQPPTQYF	TGTGCCAGCAGTTACTCGGGACAGCCACCGACCCAGTACTTC
TRBJ2-7	-	TRBV10-3	-	CAISANILEEQYF	TGTGCCATCAGTGCTAATATTTTAGAAGAGCAGTACTTC
TRBJ1-2	-	TRBV7-9	few	CASSTGFNYGYTF	TGTGCCAGCAGTACAGGGTTTAACTATGGCTACACCTTC
TRBJ1-2	-	TRBV4-1	-	CASSQEGPPRGYGYTF	TGCGCCAGCAGCCAAGAGGGCCCCCCCAGGGGCTATGGCTACACCTTC
TRBJ2-1	TRBD1	TRBV4-1	-	CASSQVGTVTYEQFF	TGCGCCAGCAGCCAAGTAGGGACAGTAACGTATGAGCAGTTCTTC
TRBJ2-1	-	TRBV19	many	CASSIDRYAYNEQFF	TGTGCCAGTAGTATCGACAGGTACGCCTACAATGAGCAGTTCTTC
TRBJ1-3	-	TRBV4-1	-	CASSPGLAGRNTIYF	TGCGCCAGCAGCCCTGGACTAGCGGGACGGAACACCATATATTTT
TRBJ2-1	-	TRBV19	-	CASSIEGEAYNEQFF	TGTGCCAGTAGTATAGAGGGAGAGGCCTACAATGAGCAGTTCTTC
TRBJ2-3	TRBD1	TRBV27	-	CASRARQGVKDTQYF	TGTGCCAGCAGGGCCCGACAGGGCGTAAAGGATACGCAGTATTTT
TRBJ2-2	-	TRBV5-1	-	CASSLTVLGGRGGTGELFF	TGCGCCAGCAGCTTGACCGTGCTGGGCGGGAGAGGGGGAACCGGGGAGCTGTTTTTT
TRBJ1-4	TRBD1	TRBV5-4	once	CASTATGSGEKLFF	TGTGCCAGCACGGCGACAGGGTCGGGGGAAAAACTGTTTTTT
TRBJ2-1	-	TRBV9	many	CASTGADRLYNEQFF	TGTGCCAGCACCGGGGCGGACAGACTTTACAATGAGCAGTTCTTC
TRBJ2-2	TRBD2	TRBV6-4	-	CASVVDSGRVGELFF	TGTGCCAGCGTCGTCGATAGCGGGAGGGTCGGGGAGCTGTTTTTT
TRBJ1-1	TRBD1	TRBV28	few	CATLQGKTEAFF	TGTGCCACCTTACAGGGGAAAACTGAAGCTTTCTTT
TRBJ1-1	TRBD1	TRBV7-2	-	CASNPGTGNTEAFF	TGTGCCAGCAACCCCGGGACAGGGAACACTGAAGCTTTCTTT
TRBJ2-1	TRBD2	TRBV3-1/TRBV3-2	-	CASRPSGRLPYNEQFF	TGTGCCAGCAGACCAAGCGGGAGACTCCCCTACAATGAGCAGTTCTTC
TRBJ1-2	TRBD1	TRBV10-3	-	CAISEGFWDSPYGYTF	TGTGCCATCAGTGAGGGATTCTGGGACAGTCCCTATGGCTACACCTTC
TRBJ1-1	-	TRBV6-1	-	CASSELEGTEAFF	TGTGCCAGCAGTGAATTAGAGGGCACTGAAGCTTTCTTT
TRBJ2-3	-	TRBV19	-	CASSFSRDTQYF	TGTGCCAGTAGTTTCTCCAGAGATACGCAGTATTTT
TRBJ2-7	-	TRBV2	-	CASSDAAGWNEQYF	TGTGCCAGCAGTGACGCGGCGGGTTGGAACGAGCAGTACTTC
TRBJ2-1	TRBD2	TRBV4-3	few	CASSQHYRLAGDNEQFF	TGCGCCAGCAGCCAACACTACCGGCTAGCGGGCGACAATGAGCAGTTCTTC
TRBJ1-4	TRBD1	TRBV19	-	CASSIDLRGQGPGKLFF	TGTGCCAGTAGTATAGACCTCCGAGGACAGGGGCCGGGGAAACTGTTTTTT
TRBJ2-3	-	TRBV6-5	-	CASRHGETSTDTQYF	TGTGCCAGCAGACATGGGGAGACTAGCACAGATACGCAGTATTTT
TRBJ1-6	-	TRBV5-6	-	CASSLDRNSPLHF	TGTGCCAGCAGCTTGGACAGGAATTCACCCCTCCACTTT
TRBJ1-2	TRBD1	TRBV6-1	-	CASSDPGQGHYGYTF	TGTGCCAGCAGTGATCCGGGACAGGGCCACTATGGCTACACCTTC
TRBJ1-2	-	TRBV7-2	-	CASSSAGANYGYTF	TGTGCCAGCAGCTCCGCAGGGGCTAACTATGGCTACACCTTC
TRBJ2-5	TRBD2	TRBV5-4	-	CASSSSAGGQPETQYF	TGTGCCAGCAGCTCGTCAGCGGGAGGCCAGCCTGAGACCCAGTACTTC
TRBJ1-4	-	TRBV3-1/TRBV3-2	-	CASSQGRAVGSEKLFF	TGTGCCAGCAGCCAAGGGCGGGCCGTCGGAAGTGAAAAACTGTTTTTT
TRBJ2-3	TRBD1	TRBV24-1	once	CATSLGQGRSTDTQYF	TGTGCCACCAGTCTAGGACAGGGAAGGAGCACAGATACGCAGTATTTT
TRBJ1-6	-	TRBV6-4	-	CASSEEDSGSPLHF	TGTGCCAGCAGCGAGGAGGACTCTGGGTCACCCCTCCACTTT
TRBJ2-2	-	TRBV18	-	CASSPFASENTGELFF	TGTGCCAGCTCACCATTCGCTAGCGAAAACACCGGGGAGCTGTTTTTT
TRBJ2-7	-	TRBV5-4	-	CASSFGVGEQYF	TGTGCCAGCAGCTTCGGGGTCGGCGAGCAGTACTTC
TRBJ1-5	TRBD1	TRBV6-1	-	CASSAIGGTGSNQPQHF	TGTGCCAGCAGTGCCATCGGGGGGACAGGGAGCAATCAGCCCCAGCATTTT
TRBJ2-6	-	TRBV29-1	-	CSCSGEAGANVLTF	TGCAGCTGCTCGGGGGAGGCTGGGGCCAACGTCCTGACTTTC
TRBJ2-5	-	TRBV28	-	CASRGGALGVTQYF	TGTGCCAGCCGCGGCGGGGCCTTGGGGGTGACCCAGTACTTC
TRBJ2-1	-	TRBV12-3/TRBV12-4	once	CASSRGVVNEQFF	TGTGCCAGCTCTCGGGGAGTGGTGAATGAGCAGTTCTTC
TRBJ2-3	-	TRBV5-4	-	CASSLMSGGSTDTQYF	TGTGCCAGCAGCTTGATGAGTGGCGGTAGCACAGATACGCAGTATTTT
TRBJ2-5	-	TRBV28	-	CPIGTPAPWARRETQYF	TGTCCCATCGGCACGCCGGCCCCGTGGGCCCGACGGGAGACCCAGTACTTC
TRBJ2-1	-	TRBV7-6	-	CASSLDHQTYSREQFF	TGTGCCAGCAGCTTAGACCACCAGACGTACAGCCGTGAGCAGTTCTTC
TRBJ2-7	TRBD2	TRBV7-2	-	CASSPMALAGTYEQYF	TGTGCCAGCAGCCCAATGGCCCTAGCGGGAACCTACGAGCAGTACTTC
TRBJ1-2	TRBD1	TRBV7-8	-	CASSLTGGINYGYTF	TGTGCCAGCAGCTTAACAGGGGGCATAAACTATGGCTACACCTTC
TRBJ2-1	TRBD2	TRBV7-7	-	CASSQGTSGVPGEQFF	TGTGCTAGCAGCCAAGGGACTAGCGGGGTCCCGGGGGAGCAGTTCTTC
TRBJ1-2	-	TRBV5-1	-	CASSLEGREDGYTF	TGCGCCAGCAGCTTGGAAGGCAGGGAAGATGGCTACACCTTC
TRBJ2-1	-	TRBV7-3	-	CASSLSGANYNEQFF	TGTGCCAGCAGCTTATCAGGGGCCAATTACAATGAGCAGTTCTTC
TRBJ2-1	-	TRBV12-2	once	CASRLTPRGGNEQFF	TGTGCAAGTCGCTTAACTCCCCGGGGTGGAAATGAGCAGTTCTTC
TRBJ2-7	TRBD2	TRBV11-2	-	CASSPMTSGAFWQYF	TGTGCCAGCAGCCCAATGACTAGCGGGGCCTTTTGGCAGTACTTC
TRBJ2-7	-	TRBV28	many	CASSQDRISYEQYF	TGTGCCAGCAGCCAAGACAGAATCTCCTACGAGCAGTACTTC
TRBJ2-1	TRBD2	TRBV7-2	-	CASSSYSGSAYNEQFF	TGTGCCAGCAGCTCCTATAGCGGGAGCGCGTACAATGAGCAGTTCTTC
TRBJ2-7	-	TRBV6-5	-	CASTRRGFPYEQYF	TGTGCCAGCACCCGACGGGGTTTCCCCTACGAGCAGTACTTC
TRBJ2-7	TRBD1	TRBV5-1	-	CASSSTPGTAYEQYF	TGCGCCAGCAGCTCAACCCCCGGGACAGCATACGAGCAGTACTTC
TRBJ1-6	-	TRBV18	-	CATHAGAGNSPLHF	TGTGCCACTCACGCCGGCGCGGGTAATTCACCCCTCCACTTT
TRBJ2-3	TRBD2	TRBV5-4	-	CASSLGGRGDTQYF	TGTGCCAGCAGCTTGGGCGGGAGGGGAGATACGCAGTATTTT
TRBJ1-2	-	TRBV7-8	-	CASSLQTGLNYGYTF	TGTGCCAGCAGCCTACAGACAGGCCTTAACTATGGCTACACCTTC
TRBJ1-2	-	TRBV18	many	CASSPGGQLYGYTF	TGTGCCAGCTCACCAGGCGGGCAGCTCTATGGCTACACCTTC
TRBJ2-5	TRBD1	TRBV5-1	once	CASSPTGPETQYF	TGCGCCAGCAGCCCGACAGGGCCGGAGACCCAGTACTTC
TRBJ1-1	TRBD1	TRBV29-1	-	CSVGGRTGLPMNTEAFF	TGCAGCGTTGGGGGGCGGACAGGGCTCCCCATGAACACTGAAGCTTTCTTT
TRBJ2-3	TRBD2	TRBV5-4	-	CASSQPRGVGVADTQYF	TGTGCCAGCAGCCAACCCCGGGGGGTGGGGGTCGCAGATACGCAGTATTTT
TRBJ1-5	-	TRBV11-2	-	CASSLDAGPSPQHF	TGTGCCAGCAGCTTAGATGCAGGGCCATCGCCCCAGCATTTT